Listed below are T cell receptor beta chains from one sample, sequenced in a study of blood T cell repertoires in COVID-19. The protocol was immunoSEQ multiplex PCR, while the TCRdb copy is restricted to in-frame clones and leaves out a portion. The sample holds about 190,000 clones; 75% to 90% are singletons and the top ten take approximately 1%. Material for sequencing was peripheral blood. The receptors were gathered from a man aged 25 to 40 with acute or convalescent COVID-19. The CDR3 runs from the conserved cysteine through the conserved F or W. Each record gives: clone size, J gene, V gene, CDR3 protein. Clone size is stated in some rows and not others, as once, few, many or a class when expanded.

size: -
J: TRBJ1-5
V: TRBV14
CDR3: CASSHQGSNQPQHF

size: -
J: TRBJ2-5
V: TRBV5-4
CDR3: CASSGGTSGKETQYF

size: -
J: TRBJ1-2
V: TRBV9
CDR3: CASSAAGYGYTF

size: -
J: TRBJ2-5
V: TRBV19
CDR3: CAFKSRGTQYF

size: -
J: TRBJ1-2
V: TRBV12-3/TRBV12-4
CDR3: CASSAGQIYGYTF

size: -
J: TRBJ1-2
V: TRBV25-1
CDR3: CASTESGSNYGYTF

size: -
J: TRBJ1-6
V: TRBV11-2
CDR3: CASSFSDSSNSPLHF

size: -
J: TRBJ1-2
V: TRBV4-1
CDR3: CASSQGRTRTGNYGYTF

size: -
J: TRBJ2-7
V: TRBV5-1
CDR3: CASSGGSDYEQYF

size: -
J: TRBJ1-4
V: TRBV28
CDR3: CASSSRGSTNEKLFF

size: -
J: TRBJ2-3
V: TRBV5-1
CDR3: CASSLGSSGTDTQYF

size: once
J: TRBJ2-7
V: TRBV4-2
CDR3: CASSQDVGHNRYEQYF

size: -
J: TRBJ1-6
V: TRBV11-2
CDR3: CASSVRWERSPLHF

size: -
J: TRBJ1-2
V: TRBV30
CDR3: CAWSVTGYGYTF

size: -
J: TRBJ1-1
V: TRBV5-1
CDR3: CASTLSSSNTEAFF